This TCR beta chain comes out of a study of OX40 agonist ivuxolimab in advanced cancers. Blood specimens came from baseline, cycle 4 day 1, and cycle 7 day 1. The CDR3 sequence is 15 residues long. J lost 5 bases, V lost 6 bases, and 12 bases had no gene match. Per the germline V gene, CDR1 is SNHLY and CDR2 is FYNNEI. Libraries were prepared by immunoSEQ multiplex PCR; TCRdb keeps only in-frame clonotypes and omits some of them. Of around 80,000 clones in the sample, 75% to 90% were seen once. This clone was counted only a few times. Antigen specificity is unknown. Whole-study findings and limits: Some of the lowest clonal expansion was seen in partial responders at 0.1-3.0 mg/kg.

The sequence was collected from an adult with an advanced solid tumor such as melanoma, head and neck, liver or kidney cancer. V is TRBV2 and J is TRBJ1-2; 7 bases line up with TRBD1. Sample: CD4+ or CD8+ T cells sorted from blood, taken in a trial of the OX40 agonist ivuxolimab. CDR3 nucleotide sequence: TGTGCCAGCAGCGGGATAGGGGGACAGAGTTATGGCTACACCTTC. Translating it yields CASSGIGGQSYGYTF.